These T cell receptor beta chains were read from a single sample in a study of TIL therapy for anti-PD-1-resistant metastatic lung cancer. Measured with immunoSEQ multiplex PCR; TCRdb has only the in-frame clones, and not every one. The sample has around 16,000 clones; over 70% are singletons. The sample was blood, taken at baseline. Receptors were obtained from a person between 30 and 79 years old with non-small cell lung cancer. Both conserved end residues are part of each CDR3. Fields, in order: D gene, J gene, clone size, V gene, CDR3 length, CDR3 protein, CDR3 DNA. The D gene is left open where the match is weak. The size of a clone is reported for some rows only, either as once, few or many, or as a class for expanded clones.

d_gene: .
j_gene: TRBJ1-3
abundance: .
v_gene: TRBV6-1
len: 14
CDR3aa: CASSLTESGNTIYF
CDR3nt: TGTGCCAGCAGTTTGACAGAATCTGGAAACACCATATATTTT

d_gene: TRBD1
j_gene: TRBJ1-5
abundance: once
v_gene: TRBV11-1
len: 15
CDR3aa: CASSVETGGNQPQHF
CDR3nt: TGTGCCAGCAGCGTCGAGACAGGGGGCAATCAGCCCCAGCATTTT

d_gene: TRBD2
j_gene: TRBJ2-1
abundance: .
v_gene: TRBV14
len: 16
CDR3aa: CASSQLAGGNYNEQFF
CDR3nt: TGTGCCAGCAGCCAATTAGCGGGGGGGAACTACAATGAGCAGTTCTTC

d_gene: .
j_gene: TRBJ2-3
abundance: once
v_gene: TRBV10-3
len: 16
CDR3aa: CAISEVAGVGTDTQYF
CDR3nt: TGTGCCATCAGTGAGGTAGCAGGAGTGGGCACAGATACGCAGTATTTT

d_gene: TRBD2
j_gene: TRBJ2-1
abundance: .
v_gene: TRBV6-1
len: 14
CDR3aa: CASSGTSGRNEQFF
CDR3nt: TGTGCCAGTAGCGGGACTAGCGGAAGGAATGAGCAGTTCTTC

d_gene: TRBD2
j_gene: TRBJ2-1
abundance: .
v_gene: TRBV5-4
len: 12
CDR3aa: CASSWTSTEQFF
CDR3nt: TGTGCCAGCAGCTGGACTAGCACTGAGCAGTTCTTC

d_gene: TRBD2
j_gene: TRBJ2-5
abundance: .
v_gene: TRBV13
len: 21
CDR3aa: CASSLVGLAGGDRNFQETQYF
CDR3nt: TGTGCCAGCAGCTTGGTTGGACTAGCGGGGGGCGACCGAAATTTTCAAGAGACCCAGTACTTC

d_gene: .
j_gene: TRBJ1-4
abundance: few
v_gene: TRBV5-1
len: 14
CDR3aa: CASSLERANEKLFF
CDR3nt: TGCGCCAGCAGCTTGGAACGTGCTAATGAAAAACTGTTTTTT

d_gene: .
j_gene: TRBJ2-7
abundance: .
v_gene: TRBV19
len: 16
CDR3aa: CASSIDLEGAWGEQYF
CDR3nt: TGTGCCAGTAGTATAGATTTGGAGGGCGCATGGGGCGAGCAGTACTTC

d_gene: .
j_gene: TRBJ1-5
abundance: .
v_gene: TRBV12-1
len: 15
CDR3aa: CASSFNPGGRRPQHF
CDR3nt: TGTGCCAGCAGCTTCAACCCAGGGGGCCGGCGGCCCCAGCATTTT

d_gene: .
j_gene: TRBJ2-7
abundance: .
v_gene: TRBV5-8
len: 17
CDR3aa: CASSSPLIPSFSHEQYF
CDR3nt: TGTGCCAGCAGCTCGCCCTTAATTCCTTCGTTTTCCCACGAGCAGTACTTC

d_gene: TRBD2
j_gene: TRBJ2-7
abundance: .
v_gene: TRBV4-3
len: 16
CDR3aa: CASSQTSGGSLYEQYF
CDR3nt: TGCGCCAGCAGCCAGACTAGCGGGGGGTCTCTTTACGAGCAGTACTTC

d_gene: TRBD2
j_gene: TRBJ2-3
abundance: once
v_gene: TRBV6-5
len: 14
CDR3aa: CASSPTSGVYTQYF
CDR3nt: TGTGCCAGCAGTCCGACTAGCGGGGTTTATACGCAGTATTTT

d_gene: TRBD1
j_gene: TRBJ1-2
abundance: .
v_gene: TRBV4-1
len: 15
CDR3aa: CASSQARAGGFGYTF
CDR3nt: TGCGCCAGCAGCCAAGCTAGGGCAGGGGGCTTTGGCTACACCTTC

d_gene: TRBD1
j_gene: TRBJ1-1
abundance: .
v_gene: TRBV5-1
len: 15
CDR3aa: CASSLGGQGNTEAFF
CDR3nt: TGCGCCAGCAGCTTGGGGGGACAGGGCAACACTGAAGCTTTCTTT

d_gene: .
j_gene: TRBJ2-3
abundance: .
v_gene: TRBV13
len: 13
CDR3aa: CASSPTPTDTQYF
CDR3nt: TGTGCCAGCAGCCCGACACCCACAGATACGCAGTATTTT

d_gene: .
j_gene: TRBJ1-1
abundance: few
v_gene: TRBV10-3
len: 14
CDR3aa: CAISGDILGTEAFF
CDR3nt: TGTGCCATCAGTGGGGACATCCTGGGAACTGAAGCTTTCTTT

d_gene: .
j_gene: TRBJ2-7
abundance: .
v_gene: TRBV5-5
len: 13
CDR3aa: CASSPRGVYEQYF
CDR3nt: TGTGCCAGCAGCCCCCGAGGGGTTTACGAGCAGTACTTC

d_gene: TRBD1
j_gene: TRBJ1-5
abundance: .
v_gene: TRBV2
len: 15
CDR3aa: CASSPDRGRNQPQHF
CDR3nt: TGTGCCAGCAGTCCGGACAGGGGGCGCAATCAGCCCCAGCATTTT

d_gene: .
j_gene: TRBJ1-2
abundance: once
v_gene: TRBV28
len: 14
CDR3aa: CASTHGIWGYGYTF
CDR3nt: TGTGCCAGCACCCATGGAATTTGGGGCTATGGCTACACCTTC

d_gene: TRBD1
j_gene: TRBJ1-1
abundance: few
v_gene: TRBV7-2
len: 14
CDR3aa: CASSPLTGVTEAFF
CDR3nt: TGTGCCAGCAGCCCCTTAACAGGGGTCACTGAAGCTTTCTTT

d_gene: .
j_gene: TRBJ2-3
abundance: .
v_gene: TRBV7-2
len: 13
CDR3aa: CASRDADTDTQYF
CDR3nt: TGTGCCAGCCGGGACGCTGACACAGATACGCAGTATTTT

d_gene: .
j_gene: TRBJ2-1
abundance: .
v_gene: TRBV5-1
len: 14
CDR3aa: CASSLSGGYNEQFF
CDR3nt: TGCGCCAGCAGCTTGTCCGGGGGCTACAATGAGCAGTTCTTC

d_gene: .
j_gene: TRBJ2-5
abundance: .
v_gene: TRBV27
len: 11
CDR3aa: CASSLGETQYF
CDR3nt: TGTGCCAGCAGTTTAGGGGAGACCCAGTACTTC

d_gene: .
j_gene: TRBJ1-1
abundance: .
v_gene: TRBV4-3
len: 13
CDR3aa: CASSLQGNTEAFF
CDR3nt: TGCGCCAGCAGTCTTCAGGGTAACACTGAAGCTTTCTTT

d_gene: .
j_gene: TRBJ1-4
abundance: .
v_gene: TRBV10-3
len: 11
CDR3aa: CAIRENEKLFF
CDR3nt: TGTGCCATCAGAGAAAATGAAAAACTGTTTTTT